The clone carrying this TCR beta chain was detected once. The data derive from a study of blood T cells in healthy people across ages. With a J-beta primer mix and a sample-barcoded 5' primer, a second PCR ran about 7 to 12 cycles. TCRdb reprocessed the 5' RACE reads with MiXCR, giving one entry per CDR3 protein. The sample holds around 800,000 distinct CDR3 sequences, 40% to 50% seen once. The V gene lost 4 bases and the J gene lost 13 bases, with 20 bases spanning the gap. The CDR3 has 14 amino acids. Germline assignment: CDR1 LGHDT and CDR2 YNNKEL (reference sequence). The chain recombines TRBV3-1 with TRBJ2-4; TRBD1 or TRBD2 may be the D gene (7 bases each). The TCR was taken from a man aged 55 to 70 in good health. The sequencing input was blood. The CDR3 protein is CASSPSGQRGGQYF. The DNA for the CDR3 is TGTGCCAGCAGCCCCTCGGGACAGCGGGGCGGGCAGTACTTC.